Each of the 19 T cell receptor beta chains below was sequenced from the same sample in a study of beta chain features in type 1 diabetes. Sequencing targeted expressed TCRB transcripts, as all isolated RNA had been reverse transcribed. This table comes from immunoSEQ multiplex PCR, and its TCRdb copy is limited to in-frame clones, with some not included. In the table there are 200,000 to 300,000 clones, around 20% of which are singletons. These TCRs are of unknown antigen specificity. Overall study results and limits: Moderately but significantly shorter TCRB CDR3s were found in Type 1 diabetes patients in all four CD4+ subsets.

The sequencing input was naive CD4+ T cells from blood. The source is a middle-aged woman with type 1 diabetes.

The table lists this clone with a few counts. The chain has TRBV29-1 and TRBJ2-7; 7 bases are shared with TRBD1. This CDR3 contains 13 residues. J lost 3 bases, V lost 1 base, and 3 bases had no gene match. Germline assignment: CDR1 SQVTM and CDR2 ANQGSEA. The CDR3 bases are TGCAGCGTTGAAGCCCGGGACAGCTACGAGCAGTACTTC. Translated: CSVEARDSYEQYF.

The count of this clone is one. The chain combines TRBV5-4 with TRBJ1-2; D remains ambiguous. V lost 0 bases and J lost 2, with 5 bases in between. The V gene's germline CDR1 is SGHNT and CDR2 YYREEE (reference sequence). CDR3 length equals 13 residues. The CDR3 here is CASSLDGNYGYTF. The CDR3, as DNA: TGTGCCAGCAGCTTGGACGGGAACTATGGCTACACCTTC.

V usage is TRBV5-1 and J usage is TRBJ2-3; maybe TRBD2 (5 bases). Germline CDR1 SGHRS, CDR2 YFSETQ. The CDR3 has 12 residues. V was cut by 4 bases and J by 6 bases, with 9 bases left in between. CDR3 in amino acids: CASSVTTDTQYF. The CDR3 region has the DNA TGCGCCAGCAGCGTGACTACTGATACGCAGTATTTT.

The chain combines TRBV7-3 with TRBJ2-1; perhaps TRBD2 as D (6 bases). V was trimmed by 5 bases and J by 7 bases, leaving 15 bases between them. CDR1 is SGHTA and CDR2 is FQGTGA in the germline V gene. CDR3 size: 14 residues. CDR3 in DNA: TGTGCCAGCAGCCGGCGGGGAGCCCCGAATGAGCAGTTCTTC. Encoded protein: CASSRRGAPNEQFF.

This clone appeared a few times. This chain joins TRBV25-1 and TRBJ2-4; 8 nucleotides agree with TRBD2. CDR3 length equals 17 residues. The V and J ends lost 1 base and 0 bases, in that order; junction bases with no gene match: 5. Germline values: CDR1 MGHDK, CDR2 SYGVNS. CDR3 DNA sequence: TGTGCCAGCAGTGAATCAACGGGAGGGCTAGCCAAAAACATTCAGTACTTC. Its protein is CASSESTGGLAKNIQYF.

This clone has only a few counts. The rearrangement uses TRBV19 and TRBJ2-7; 9 positions agree with TRBD1. This CDR3 is built from 16 residues. Germline V lookup: CDR1 LNHDA, CDR2 SQIVND (reference sequence). The V and J ends lost 6 bases and 2 bases, in that order; junction bases with no gene match: 11. The CDR3 DNA follows: TGTGCCAGTAGACCGACCGGACAGGGGAAGCCCTACGAGCAGTACTTC. Translation: CASRPTGQGKPYEQYF.

A few counts support this clone. This chain uses TRBV29-1 with TRBJ2-3; 7 bases align to TRBD1. Germline CDR1 reads SQVTM; CDR2 reads ANQGSEA. The CDR3 has 15 residues. Trimming cost V 8 bases and J 0 bases; bases outside gene matches: 11. CDR3 sequence reads: CSIGTVLPSTDTQYF. The CDR3 coding sequence is TGCAGCATCGGGACAGTTCTTCCTAGCACAGATACGCAGTATTTT.

This clone was counted only a few times. The chain uses TRBV6-5 and TRBJ1-4; D remains ambiguous. CDR3 length equals 16 residues. The V gene lost 0 bases and the J gene lost 3 bases, with 11 bases spanning the gap. From germline, CDR1 is MNHEY and CDR2 SVGAGI. CDR3 in amino acids: CASSYSLTEPNEKLFF. CDR3 DNA: TGTGCCAGCAGTTACTCCCTTACAGAGCCTAATGAAAAACTGTTTTTT.

This chain connects TRBV25-1 to TRBJ2-7; D may be TRBD2 (6 bases). This CDR3 contains 14 residues. The germline gives CDR1 MGHDK, CDR2 SYGVNS. V was pared by 2 bases and J by 2 bases, with 10 bases between. The CDR3 protein is CASSEGGRTYEQYF. Here the CDR3 DNA reads TGTGCCAGCAGTGAAGGAGGGAGAACCTACGAGCAGTACTTC.

The chain couples TRBV7-3 to TRBJ1-1; possibly TRBD1 for D (5 bases). Germline loops: CDR1 SGHTA, CDR2 FQGTGA. The CDR3 consists of 15 residues. Trimming left V 1 base short and J 6 bases short, with 15 bases between. This chain's CDR3 is CASSLSSGRGSEAFF. In DNA, the CDR3 is TGTGCCAGCAGCTTAAGTTCCGGTAGGGGCTCTGAAGCTTTCTTT.

The chain employs TRBV30 and TRBJ2-5, with a possible D match to TRBD1 (6 bases). Germline CDR1 GTSNPN, CDR2 SVGIG (reference sequence). The CDR3 consists of 15 residues. V lost 4 bases and J lost 5, with 20 bases in between. CDR3 sequence: CAWTKGIQGAETQYF. The CDR3 nucleotides read TGTGCCTGGACAAAAGGGATACAGGGTGCGGAGACCCAGTACTTC.

The V gene is TRBV28, the J gene TRBJ2-7; 10 nucleotides match TRBD1. CDR1 is MDHEN and CDR2 is SYDVKM in the germline V gene. The CDR3 contains 15 residues. J gave up 3 bases and V 6 bases, and 8 bases lay outside the gene matches. This CDR3 is CASRSTGTGDYEQYF. Here the CDR3 DNA reads TGTGCCAGCAGATCCACCGGGACAGGGGACTACGAGCAGTACTTC. The full variable domain, in which reference TRBV28 and TRBJ2-7 provide the parts outside the CDR3, is DVKVTQSSRYLVKRTGEKVFLECVQDMDHENMFWYRQDPGLGLRLIYFSYDVKMKEKGDIPEGYSVSREKKERFSLILESASTNQTSMYLCASRSTGTGDYEQYFGPGTRLTVT.

This clone turned up a few times. The chain links TRBV4-3 to TRBJ1-2; D is ambiguous. The length of the CDR3 is 14 residues. The V gene lost 5 bases and the J gene lost 3 bases, with 13 bases spanning the gap. CDR1 and CDR2 (germline): LGHNA, YSLEER. The CDR3 loop is CASSAASRDYGYTF. CDR3 sequence (DNA): TGCGCCAGCAGCGCCGCCTCACGGGACTATGGCTACACCTTC.

This clone was seen more than once but under ten times. This chain connects TRBV9 to TRBJ1-2; 7 bases are shared with TRBD1. The CDR3 is 13 amino acids. Per the germline V gene, CDR1 is SGDLS and CDR2 is YYNGEE. After removal of 1 base from V and 8 bases from J, the junction contained 5 bases not matched to a gene. DNA for the CDR3: TGTGCCAGCAGCGTAACGCCAGGGGGAGGCTACACCTTC. Its protein product is CASSVTPGGGYTF.

This clone showed up just a few times. This chain uses TRBV5-1 with TRBJ2-1; tentative D call: TRBD1 (5 bases). This CDR3 region has 14 residues. V dropped 1 base and J dropped 5 bases, with 10 bases sitting between them. Per the germline V gene, CDR1 is SGHRS and CDR2 is YFSETQ. Here the CDR3 DNA reads TGCGCCAGCAGCTTGATGGGGCAGCACAATGAGCAGTTCTTC. Translated, it gives CASSLMGQHNEQFF. Full variable domain (missing parts from reference TRBV5-1 and TRBJ2-1): KAGVTQTPRYLIKTRGQQVTLSCSPISGHRSVSWYQQTPGQGLQFLFEYFSETQRNKGNFPGRFSGRQFSNSRSEMNVSTLELGDSALYLCASSLMGQHNEQFFGPGTRLTVL.

This clone was found a few times. The chain combines TRBV30 with TRBJ2-5; D not certain. The CDR3 is 13 amino acids. Trimming removed 1 base from V and 2 bases from J, with 8 bases in between. Germline-derived CDR1 and CDR2 are GTSNPN and SVGIG (reference sequence). The chain's CDR3 is CAWSAGIQETQYF. The DNA for the CDR3 is TGTGCCTGGAGTGCAGGAATACAAGAGACCCAGTACTTC.

This clone was counted between two and nine times. The chain has TRBV29-1 and TRBJ1-2, with 7 bases lining up with TRBD1. The length of the CDR3 is 14 residues. The germline V gene has CDR1 SQVTM and CDR2 ANQGSEA. J was trimmed by 1 base and V by 3 bases; bases with no gene match: 5. The CDR3 region has the DNA TGCAGCGTTGATGGTGGGACAGTTAACTATGGCTACACCTTC. Protein sequence: CSVDGGTVNYGYTF.

This sequence joins TRBV28 and TRBJ2-7, with 8 bases matching TRBD2. This CDR3 has 14 residues. Germline CDR1 MDHEN, CDR2 SYDVKM. J gave up 5 bases and V 6 bases, and 9 bases lay outside the gene matches. The CDR3 bases are TGTGCCAGCAGCCAAAGCGGGAGAGTCAACGAGCAGTACTTC. Translated, it gives CASSQSGRVNEQYF.

The V call is TRBV28, the J call TRBJ2-2, with a tentative D call TRBD2 (5 bases). The V end was cut by 8 bases, the J end by 0 bases, with 19 bases between. The germline gives CDR1 MDHEN, CDR2 SYDVKM. This CDR3 contains 17 residues. The CDR3 nucleotides are TGTGCCAGCTTCCTCTCCCGGGGTCCAACGAACACCGGGGAGCTGTTTTTT. It specifies CASFLSRGPTNTGELFF. The variable domain in full, with the rest retrieved from reference TRBV28 and TRBJ2-2, is DVKVTQSSRYLVKRTGEKVFLECVQDMDHENMFWYRQDPGLGLRLIYFSYDVKMKEKGDIPEGYSVSREKKERFSLILESASTNQTSMYLCASFLSRGPTNTGELFFGEGSRLTVL.